This T cell receptor (beta chain) was recorded in a study of human T cells and chemical hapten exposure. Time point noted: patch test 1, 2 weeks after DPC sensitization. The treatment is: therapeutic diphenylcyclopropenone sensitization with weekly scalp DPC. Prior to application of each patch test, blood was drawn. This clonotype was found many times. Trimming took 6 bases from V and 4 from J, leaving 15 bases between them. This CDR3 region has 14 residues. CDR1 is KGHSH and CDR2 is LQKENI in the germline V gene. TCRdb reprocessed the RACE reads via MiXCR and lists one record per CDR3 protein. The data hold 55,000 to 85,000 distinct CDR3 sequences, with around 9.5% observed a single time.

This clonotype was obtained from a woman in her forties with alopecia areata. Some clones in this sample may be carry-over from other donors' samples. The material sequenced was whole blood, taken in connection with sensitization to the hapten diphenylcyclopropenone (DPC). The rearrangement links TRBV18 to TRBJ1-1, with a possible D match to TRBD1 (5 bases). The CDR3 loop reads CASSLAGTGTEAFF. In nucleotides, the CDR3 is TGTGCCAGCTCCCTGGCTGGGACCGGCACTGAAGCTTTCTTT.